This T cell receptor (beta chain) was recovered during a study of shared clonotypes between healthy human individuals. Findings of the study overall: Investigators expected sequencing depth to affect clonotype sharing among donors.

At a deep level, the assay was run. Libraries were prepared by immunoSEQ multiplex PCR; TCRdb keeps only in-frame clonotypes and omits some of them. In the table there are over a million clones, 95% to 97% of which are singletons. Of note for this clone: No antigen is known for it.

CD45RA-negative memory and CD45RA+ naive subsets were split from the CD4+ cells. Per germline, CDR1 SGHRS and CDR2 YFSETQ. The length of the CDR3 is 13 residues. The germline V and J ends were trimmed by 2 bases and 10 bases, with 13 bases remaining between them. Sequenced input: naive CD4+ T cells sorted from blood. Noted subset: CD45RA+ positively selected. The V and J genes are TRBV5-1 and TRBJ1-5; D may be TRBD1 (6 bases). This sequence was found in a man aged 25 to 40 in good health. As DNA, the CDR3 is TGCGCCAGCAGCTTTGGTCCAGGGGAACCCCAGCATTTT. Its translation: CASSFGPGEPQHF.